This T cell receptor (beta chain) was found in a study of T cell responses to AZD1222 COVID-19 vaccine. Trimming removed 0 bases from V and 7 bases from J, with 8 bases in between. The CDR3 runs 13 residues. The method was immunoSEQ multiplex PCR; TCRdb's version includes in-frame clones alone and lacks a portion of them. The data show roughly 120,000 clones, approximately 86% seen once. The clonotype comes from an adult in good health. The specimen comprised peripheral blood, sampled on day 0 of AZD1222 vaccination. The chain uses TRBV12-3 or TRBV12-4 and TRBJ2-3; no definite D call. CDR3 sequence reads: CASSLASGHTQYF. CDR3 sequence (DNA): TGTGCCAGCAGTTTAGCGTCGGGTCATACGCAGTATTTT.